The 23 T cell receptor beta chains below were found in one sample sequenced in a study of blood T cell repertoires in COVID-19. Sequenced by immunoSEQ multiplex PCR; TCRdb stores in-frame clones only, minus some. The sample has 45,000 to 70,000 clones, about 80% seen once. Material: peripheral blood. All receptors come from a woman aged 55-70 years with acute or convalescent COVID-19.

The J gene is TRBJ2-7, the V gene TRBV9; D call uncertain. Trimming cost V 2 bases and J 1 base, with 13 bases left between them. CDR1 and CDR2 from the germline V gene are SGDLS and YYNGEE. CDR3 length equals 15 residues. The CDR3 sequence: CASSVGQNPSYEQYF. Here the CDR3 DNA reads TGTGCCAGCAGCGTGGGCCAGAACCCTTCCTACGAGCAGTACTTC. The entire variable domain, with the rest obtained from reference TRBV9 and TRBJ2-7, is as follows: DSGVTQTPKHLITATGQRVTLRCSPRSGDLSVYWYQQSLDQGLQFLIQYYNGEERAKGNILERFSAQQFPDLHSELNLSSLELGDSALYFCASSVGQNPSYEQYFGPGTRLTVT.

The V and J genes are TRBV5-1 and TRBJ1-3; no reliable D call. Trimming took 3 bases from V and 6 from J, leaving 16 bases between them. Germline-derived CDR1 and CDR2 are SGHRS and YFSETQ. CDR3 length equals 15 residues. In nucleotides, the CDR3 is TGCGCCAGCAGCTCAGACATCTTAAACAAAAACACCATATATTTT. This encodes CASSSDILNKNTIYF.

CDR3 loop: CAWSGTTGEEKLFF. For the CDR3, the DNA is TGTGCCTGGAGTGGAACGACAGGGGAAGAAAAACTGTTTTTT. The chain combines TRBV30 with TRBJ1-4, with 8 bases lining up with TRBD1. The germline gives CDR1 GTSNPN, CDR2 SVGIG (reference sequence). The CDR3 runs 14 residues. Trimming cost V 1 base and J 8 bases; bases outside gene matches: 6.

This clone has just one count. This rearrangement joins TRBV12-5 to TRBJ2-1; 7 nucleotides line up with TRBD2. CDR1 is LGHNT and CDR2 is FRNRAP in the germline V gene. The CDR3 has 14 residues. The trim removed 0 bases at V and 7 bases at J, leaving 3 bases unmatched. CDR3 loop: CASGLVTSVNEQFF. Written as DNA, the CDR3 is TGTGCTAGTGGTTTGGTAACTAGCGTGAATGAGCAGTTCTTC.

This chain connects TRBV10-3 to TRBJ1-2, with 8 bases aligning to TRBD1. V lost 2 bases and J lost 8; bases outside the gene matches: 1. The CDR3 is 12 amino acids. Germline CDR1 reads ENHRY; CDR2 reads SYGVKD. The CDR3 DNA sequence: TGTGCCATCAGTGAGACAGGGGGGGGCTACACCTTC. Its protein product is CAISETGGGYTF.

The chain uses TRBV4-1 and TRBJ1-2; 8 bases are a match to TRBD1. Germline CDR1 reads MGHRA; CDR2 reads YSYEKL. J was trimmed by 6 bases and V by 0 bases; bases with no gene match: 9. The CDR3 runs 16 residues. The CDR3 sequence: CASSQDGTGVDNGYTF. The CDR3 DNA sequence: TGCGCCAGCAGCCAAGATGGGACAGGTGTTGATAATGGCTACACCTTC.

The chain employs TRBV19 and TRBJ2-2, with 8 bases identical to TRBD2. The CDR3 totals 15 residues. The germline V gene has CDR1 LNHDA and CDR2 SQIVND (reference sequence). Trimming took 8 bases from V and 4 from J; bases not matched to a gene: 9. The CDR3 sequence: CASVGRGGVTGELFF. In DNA, the CDR3 is TGTGCCAGTGTGGGACGGGGGGGCGTCACCGGGGAGCTGTTTTTT.

This clone was detected only a few times. The CDR3 coding sequence is TGCGCCAGCAGCTTGGTGTCAGGGGAAAATGAAAAACTGTTTTTT. Amino acid sequence: CASSLVSGENEKLFF. The rearrangement links TRBV5-1 to TRBJ1-4, with D possibly TRBD1 on 6 matching bases. The CDR3 is 15 residues long. Trimming cost V 0 bases and J 5 bases, with 11 bases left between them. Germline V CDR1 and CDR2: SGHRS, YFSETQ.

The rearrangement links TRBV27 to TRBJ1-5, with no clear D. The V gene lost 0 bases and the J gene lost 6 bases, with 12 bases spanning the gap. The CDR3 spans 15 residues. Germline V gives CDR1 MNHEY, CDR2 SMNVEV (reference sequence). Written as DNA, the CDR3 is TGTGCCAGCAGTTTATCGTGGGTGTCAGGTCAGCCCCAGCATTTT. Translated: CASSLSWVSGQPQHF.

This clone was seen a single time. This chain links TRBV7-9 with TRBJ2-2; 8 bases are shared with TRBD2. Unmatched junction bases numbered 7, after V lost 3 bases and J lost 7 bases. This CDR3 region has 15 residues. The germline gives CDR1 SEHNR, CDR2 FQNEAQ (reference sequence). Written as DNA, the CDR3 is TGTGCCAGCAGCTTTACCGGGGGGGCTATCGGGGAGCTGTTTTTT. This codes for CASSFTGGAIGELFF. The full variable domain, rest sourced from reference TRBV7-9 and TRBJ2-2, is DTGVSQNPRHKITKRGQNVTFRCDPISEHNRLYWYRQTLGQGPEFLTYFQNEAQLEKSRLLSDRFSAERPKGSFSTLEIQRTEQGDSAMYLCASSFTGGAIGELFFGEGSRLTVL.

The V and J genes are TRBV3-1 (or the pseudogene TRBV3-2) and TRBJ2-7, with TRBD2 matching over 7 bases. This CDR3 is 13 amino acids long. V gave up 5 bases and J gave up 2 bases; unmatched junction bases: 3. From germline, CDR1 is LGHDT and CDR2 YNNKEL (reference sequence). The CDR3 nucleotides are TGTGCCAGCAGCTTCGGGGGGACCTACGAGCAGTACTTC. This encodes CASSFGGTYEQYF.

The CDR3 sequence: CASSEIVGGEAFF. The CDR3 DNA reads as TGTGCCAGCAGTGAAATAGTCGGAGGGGAAGCTTTCTTT. The chain uses TRBV6-1 and TRBJ1-1; D not resolved. V lost 2 bases to trimming and J lost 8 bases, with 12 bases between them. There are 13 residues in the CDR3. Germline CDR1 MNHNS, CDR2 SASEGT.

This sequence joins TRBV5-1 and TRBJ2-7; D gene ambiguous. The germline V and J ends were trimmed by 7 bases and 1 base, with 15 bases remaining between them. Germline V gene sequence: CDR1 SGHRS, CDR2 YFSETQ. This CDR3 is built from 14 residues. The CDR3 reads CASSLGDGSYEQYF. CDR3 DNA sequence: TGCGCCAGCTCTCTCGGAGACGGATCCTACGAGCAGTACTTC. Based on the CDR3 plus reference TRBV5-1 and TRBJ2-7, the full variable domain is KAGVTQTPRYLIKTRGQQVTLSCSPISGHRSVSWYQQTPGQGLQFLFEYFSETQRNKGNFPGRFSGRQFSNSRSEMNVSTLELGDSALYLCASSLGDGSYEQYFGPGTRLTVT.

This chain joins TRBV2 and TRBJ2-3; D remains unclear. V was pared by 8 bases and J by 6 bases, with 9 bases between. CDR1 is SNHLY, CDR2 FYNNEI, per germline. CDR3 length equals 11 residues. The CDR3 DNA sequence: TGTGCCAGCGGGCCATTTGATACGCAGTATTTT. It codes for CASGPFDTQYF.

The CDR3 here is CASSLGVGPSEAFF. The CDR3 region has the DNA TGTGCCAGCAGCTTAGGGGTTGGGCCGTCGGAAGCTTTCTTT. V gene TRBV7-2 combines with J gene TRBJ1-1; D gene uncertain. The CDR3 runs 14 residues. Between the trimmed V and J ends, which lost 1 base and 8 bases, there was a span of 14 bases. CDR1 and CDR2 (germline): SGHTA, FQGNSA.

The V and J genes are TRBV11-3 and TRBJ2-1; 7 bases align to TRBD1. Trimming removed 5 bases from V and 4 bases from J; junction bases left unmatched: 8. This CDR3 region has 15 residues. Per the germline V gene, CDR1 is SGHNT and CDR2 is YENEEA. The CDR3 here is CASSPSGQLYNEQFF. The CDR3 nucleotides read TGTGCCAGCAGCCCATCGGGACAGCTTTACAATGAGCAGTTCTTC. Together with reference TRBV11-3 and TRBJ2-1, the CDR3 gives the full variable domain: EAGVVQSPRYKIIEKKQPVAFWCNPISGHNTLYWYLQNLGQGPELLIRYENEEAVDDSQLPKDRFSAERLKGVDSTLKIQPAELGDSAVYLCASSPSGQLYNEQFFGPGTRLTVL.

J is TRBJ2-7 and V is TRBV1; the table's D call of TRBD2 was not tested on the DNA. TRBV1 is deemed a pseudogene. The CDR3 length is 10 residues. CDR3 protein: CTSSQRGRGF. The DNA of the CDR3 is TGCACCAGCAGCCAACGGGGAAGAGGGTTC.

The sample holds a few counts of this clone. The rearrangement joins TRBV7-2 to TRBJ1-1; tentatively, D is TRBD1 (5 bases). This CDR3 comprises 15 residues. With 5 bases removed from V and 1 base from J, the gap between germline ends came to 14 bases. Germline values: CDR1 SGHTA, CDR2 FQGNSA. For the CDR3, the DNA is TGTGCCAGCAGCCCCAAACAGGTGGGGAACACTGAAGCTTTCTTT. This translates into CASSPKQVGNTEAFF.

The gene calls are TRBV19 and TRBJ1-2, with D possibly being TRBD1 (5 bases). Germline V gene data show CDR1 as LNHDA and CDR2 as SQIVND (reference sequence). V lost 2 bases to trimming and J lost 4 bases, with 11 bases between them. This CDR3 has 14 amino acids. The CDR3 region has the DNA TGTGCCAGTAGTATACTGGGGGGGGTCTATGGCTACACCTTC. It translates to CASSILGGVYGYTF.

The chain has TRBV15 and TRBJ2-7; weak D call: TRBD1 (6 bases). Germline CDR1 LNHNV, CDR2 YYDKDF (reference sequence). The ends were cut back, 0 bases at V and 3 bases at J, with 6 bases in the middle. The CDR3 has 13 amino acids. The CDR3 DNA sequence: TGTGCCACCAGCAGAGACAGGGGCTACGAGCAGTACTTC. It specifies CATSRDRGYEQYF.

Only one count was recorded for this clone. The V gene is TRBV7-9, the J gene TRBJ2-7, with D perhaps TRBD1 (6 bases). This CDR3 region has 13 residues. V lost 4 bases, J lost 5 bases, and 12 bases lay in between. Germline-derived CDR1 and CDR2 are SEHNR and FQNEAQ (reference sequence). CDR3 bases: TGTGCCAGCAGCTGGGGGACACTCGACGAGCAGTACTTC. It encodes CASSWGTLDEQYF.

The rearrangement links TRBV21-1 to TRBJ2-7; the table's D call of TRBD2 was not tested on the DNA. TRBV21-1 is listed as a pseudogene. CDR3 length equals 14 residues. In DNA form, the CDR3 reads TGTGCCAGCAGCGGTAGCGGCAACTCCTACGAGCAGTACTTC. The encoded protein is CASSGSGNSYEQYF.

The chain combines TRBV2 with TRBJ1-5; D is possibly TRBD1 (5 bases). Germline V gives CDR1 SNHLY, CDR2 FYNNEI. The CDR3 covers 13 residues. V was pared by 6 bases and J by 6 bases, with 12 bases between. CDR3 region: CASRSQGSQPQHF. In DNA form, the CDR3 reads TGTGCCAGCAGGTCTCAGGGTTCTCAGCCCCAGCATTTT.